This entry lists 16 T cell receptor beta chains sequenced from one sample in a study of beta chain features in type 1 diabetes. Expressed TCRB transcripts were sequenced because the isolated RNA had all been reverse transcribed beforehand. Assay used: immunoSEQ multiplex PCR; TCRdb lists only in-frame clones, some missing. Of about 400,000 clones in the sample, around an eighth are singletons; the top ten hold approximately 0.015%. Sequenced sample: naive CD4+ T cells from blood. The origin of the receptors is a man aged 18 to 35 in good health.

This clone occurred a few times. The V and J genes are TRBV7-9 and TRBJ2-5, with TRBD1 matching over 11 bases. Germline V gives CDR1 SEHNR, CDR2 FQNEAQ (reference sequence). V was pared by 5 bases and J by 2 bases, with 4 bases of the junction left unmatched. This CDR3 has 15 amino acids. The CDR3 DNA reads TGTGCCAGCAGCGCCGGGACAGGGGGTCAAGAGACCCAGTACTTC. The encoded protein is CASSAGTGGQETQYF.

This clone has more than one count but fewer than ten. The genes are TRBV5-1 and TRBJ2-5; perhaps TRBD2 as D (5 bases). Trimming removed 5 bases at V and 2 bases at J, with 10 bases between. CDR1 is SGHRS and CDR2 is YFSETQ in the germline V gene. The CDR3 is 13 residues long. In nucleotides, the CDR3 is TGCGCCAGCAGAGAGCGGCCTCAAGAGACCCAGTACTTC. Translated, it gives CASRERPQETQYF.

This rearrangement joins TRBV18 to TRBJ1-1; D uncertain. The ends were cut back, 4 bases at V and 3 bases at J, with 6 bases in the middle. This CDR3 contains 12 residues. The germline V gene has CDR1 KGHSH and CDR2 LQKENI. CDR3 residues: CASSRGDTEAFF. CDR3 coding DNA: TGTGCCAGCTCACGGGGAGACACTGAAGCTTTCTTT.

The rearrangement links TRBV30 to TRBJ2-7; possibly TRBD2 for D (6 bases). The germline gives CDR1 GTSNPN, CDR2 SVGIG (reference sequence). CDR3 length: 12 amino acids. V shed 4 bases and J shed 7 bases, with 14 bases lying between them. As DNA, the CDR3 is TGTGCCTGGACTCCCGGGGGAGTTGAGCAGTACTTC. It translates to CAWTPGGVEQYF.

CDR3 protein: CASSPRRAMNTGELFF. CDR3 nucleotides: TGTGCCAGCAGCCCTAGGAGGGCCATGAACACCGGGGAGCTGTTTTTT. The V call is TRBV11-3, the J call TRBJ2-2; tentatively, D is TRBD2 (6 bases). CDR1 and CDR2 (germline): SGHNT, YENEEA. The CDR3 is made up of 16 amino acids. The V end was cut by 5 bases, the J end by 1 base, with 14 bases between.

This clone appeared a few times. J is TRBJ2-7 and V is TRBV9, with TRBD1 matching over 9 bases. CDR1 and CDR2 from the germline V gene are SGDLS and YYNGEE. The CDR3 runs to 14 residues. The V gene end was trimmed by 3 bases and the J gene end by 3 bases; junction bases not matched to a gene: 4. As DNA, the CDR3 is TGTGCCAGCAGCGCCCCGGGACAGGGCTACGAGCAGTACTTC. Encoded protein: CASSAPGQGYEQYF.

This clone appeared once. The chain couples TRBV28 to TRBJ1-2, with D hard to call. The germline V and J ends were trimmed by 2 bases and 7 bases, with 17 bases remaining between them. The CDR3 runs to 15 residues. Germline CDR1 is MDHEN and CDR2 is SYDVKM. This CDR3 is CASSLERHRGSGYTF. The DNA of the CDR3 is TGTGCCAGCAGTTTAGAGAGACATCGAGGGAGTGGCTACACCTTC.

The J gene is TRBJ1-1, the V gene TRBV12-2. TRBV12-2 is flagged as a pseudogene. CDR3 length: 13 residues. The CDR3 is CACNGGFNTEAFF. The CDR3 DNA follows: TGTGCGTGTAACGGGGGTTTCAACACTGAAGCTTTCTTT.

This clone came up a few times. As DNA, the CDR3 is TGTGCCTGGATTAGGGACAGGACGAACACTGAAGCTTTCTTT. Amino acids: CAWIRDRTNTEAFF. The chain employs TRBV30 and TRBJ1-1, with 8 nucleotides matching TRBD1. The CDR3 is made up of 14 amino acids. Germline lookup yields CDR1 GTSNPN and CDR2 SVGIG (reference sequence). The J segment lost 1 base and the V segment lost 4 bases, leaving 5 bases of the junction unmatched.

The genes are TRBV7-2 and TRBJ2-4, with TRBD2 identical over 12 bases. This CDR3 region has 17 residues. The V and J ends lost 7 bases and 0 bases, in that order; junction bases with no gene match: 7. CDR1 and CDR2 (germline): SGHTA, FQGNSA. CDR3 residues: CASNQLAGGLAKNIQYF. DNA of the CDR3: TGTGCCAGCAACCAACTAGCGGGGGGTCTAGCCAAAAACATTCAGTACTTC.

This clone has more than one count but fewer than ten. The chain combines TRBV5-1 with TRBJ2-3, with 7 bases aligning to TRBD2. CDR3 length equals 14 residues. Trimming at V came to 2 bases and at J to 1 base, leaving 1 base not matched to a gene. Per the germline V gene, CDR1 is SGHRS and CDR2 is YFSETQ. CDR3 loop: CASSFAGGTDTQYF. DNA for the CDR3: TGCGCCAGCAGCTTCGCGGGAGGCACAGATACGCAGTATTTT. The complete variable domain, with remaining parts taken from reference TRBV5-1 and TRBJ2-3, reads KAGVTQTPRYLIKTRGQQVTLSCSPISGHRSVSWYQQTPGQGLQFLFEYFSETQRNKGNFPGRFSGRQFSNSRSEMNVSTLELGDSALYLCASSFAGGTDTQYFGPGTRLTVL.

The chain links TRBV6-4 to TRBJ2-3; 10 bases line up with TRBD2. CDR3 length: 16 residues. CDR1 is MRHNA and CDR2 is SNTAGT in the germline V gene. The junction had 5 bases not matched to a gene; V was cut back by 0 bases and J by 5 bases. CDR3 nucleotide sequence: TGTGCCAGCAGTGACTCCGAGCGGGGGGGCAGAGATACGCAGTATTTT. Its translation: CASSDSERGGRDTQYF.

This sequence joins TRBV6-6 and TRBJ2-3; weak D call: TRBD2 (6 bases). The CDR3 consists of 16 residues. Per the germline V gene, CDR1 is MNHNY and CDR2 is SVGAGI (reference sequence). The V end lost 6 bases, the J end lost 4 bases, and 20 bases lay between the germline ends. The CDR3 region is CASRQTLGERADTQYF. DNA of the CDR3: TGTGCCAGCAGACAAACCTTGGGGGAGCGGGCAGATACGCAGTATTTT.

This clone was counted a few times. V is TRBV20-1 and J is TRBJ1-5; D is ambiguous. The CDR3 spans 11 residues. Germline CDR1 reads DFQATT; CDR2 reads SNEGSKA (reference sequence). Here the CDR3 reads CSGGSDQPQHF. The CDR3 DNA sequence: TGCAGCGGAGGGAGCGATCAGCCCCAGCATTTT.

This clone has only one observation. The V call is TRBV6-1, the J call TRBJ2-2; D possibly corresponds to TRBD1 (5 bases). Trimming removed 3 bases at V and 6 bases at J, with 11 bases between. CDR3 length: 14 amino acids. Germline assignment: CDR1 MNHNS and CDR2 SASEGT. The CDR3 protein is CASSERQPPGELFF. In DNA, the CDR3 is TGTGCCAGCAGTGAGCGACAGCCCCCCGGGGAGCTGTTTTTT.

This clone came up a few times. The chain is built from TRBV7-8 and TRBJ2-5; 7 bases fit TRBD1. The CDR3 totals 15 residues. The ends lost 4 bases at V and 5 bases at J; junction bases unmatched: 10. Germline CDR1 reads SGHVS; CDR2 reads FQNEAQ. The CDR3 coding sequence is TGTGCCAGCAGCTGGTTACAGGGGTTGGGGGAGACCCAGTACTTC. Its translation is CASSWLQGLGETQYF.